The 23 T cell receptor beta chains reported below all come from one sample, sequenced in a study of CD8+ T cells in alopecia areata. Treatment denoted: oral pan-JAK inhibitor, 5-10 mg twice daily. Sequencing templates came from extracted RNA that was reverse transcribed into cDNA. Clones were read by immunoSEQ multiplex PCR, and TCRdb kept only the in-frame ones, dropping some. The top ten hold roughly 1.4% of the sample, which has 200,000 to 250,000 clones, around 57% seen once. This sample comprised CD4+ T cells sorted from blood, obtained at week 4, from a patient treated with tofacitinib. The receptor source for this set is a human donor with alopecia areata.

This clone appeared a few times. V usage is TRBV4-3 and J usage is TRBJ1-1; D uncertain. Trimming stripped 1 base from V and 0 bases from J, with 6 bases between. Germline V gives CDR1 LGHNA, CDR2 YSLEER. The CDR3 length is 14 residues. The CDR3 DNA is TGCGCCAGCAGCCAAGGCGGATTGAACACTGAAGCTTTCTTT. Encoded protein: CASSQGGLNTEAFF.

Concerning this clone itself: This sample includes further DNA sequences coding for the same CDR3. The chain has TRBV7-2 and TRBJ2-3; D is possibly TRBD2 (7 bases). Germline V gene sequence: CDR1 SGHTA, CDR2 FQGNSA. The CDR3 is made up of 15 amino acids. The V end lost 0 bases, the J end lost 3 bases, and 10 bases lay between the germline ends. The CDR3: CASSLAGGPTDTQYF. The CDR3 nucleotides read TGTGCCAGCAGCTTAGCGGGGGGGCCGACAGATACGCAGTATTTT. Combining the CDR3 with reference TRBV7-2 and TRBJ2-3 gives the whole variable domain GAGVSQSPSNKVTEKGKDVELRCDPISGHTALYWYRQSLGQGLEFLIYFQGNSAPDKSGLPSDRFSAERTGGSVSTLTIQRTQQEDSAVYLCASSLAGGPTDTQYFGPGTRLTVL.

This chain connects TRBV5-1 to TRBJ2-1, with D possibly being TRBD1 (6 bases). The ends were cut back, 5 bases at V and 0 bases at J, with 12 bases in the middle. The germline CDR1 and CDR2 sequences are SGHRS and YFSETQ. The CDR3 contains 15 residues. CDR3 sequence (DNA): TGCGCCAGCAGAACACAGGGCGGCTCCTACAATGAGCAGTTCTTC. It translates to CASRTQGGSYNEQFF.

The V gene is TRBV2, the J gene TRBJ1-2; perhaps TRBD1 as D (5 bases). The germline V gene has CDR1 SNHLY and CDR2 FYNNEI. Trimming shortened V by 10 bases and J by 4 bases, and 10 bases separated the two germline ends. The CDR3 loop spans 11 amino acids. The DNA for the CDR3 is TGTGCCAACCCGGGGACCTATGGCTACACCTTC. This gives the protein CANPGTYGYTF.

This clone was seen a few times. The chain uses TRBV6-1 and TRBJ2-5; 8 bases are a match to TRBD2. The germline V gene has CDR1 MNHNS and CDR2 SASEGT. This CDR3 has 17 amino acids. Germline trimming cut 1 base from V and 5 bases from J; bases unmatched to any gene: 12. Here the CDR3 DNA reads TGTGCCAGCAGTGAAGGAGGCGGGGGGCACCGCCGGGAGACCCAGTACTTC. It specifies CASSEGGGGHRRETQYF.

The chain employs TRBV10-3 and TRBJ2-7; D gene unclear. The V end was cut by 6 bases, the J end by 6 bases, with 12 bases between. The CDR3 totals 12 residues. Germline assignment: CDR1 ENHRY and CDR2 SYGVKD. The CDR3 region has the DNA TGTGCCATCAGCCCCCTTGTGGGCGAGCAGTACTTC. Its translation: CAISPLVGEQYF.

Points on this clone: The sample carries other DNA sequences with the same CDR3. The chain couples TRBV7-3 to TRBJ2-6; D gene uncertain. Deletions cut 5 bases from V and 0 bases from J, with 5 bases between. Germline assignment: CDR1 SGHTA and CDR2 FQGTGA. The CDR3 consists of 14 residues. Here the CDR3 reads CASSLSSGANVLTF. The CDR3 nucleotides read TGTGCCAGCAGCCTAAGCTCTGGGGCCAACGTCCTGACTTTC.

This clone was detected a few times. The chain links TRBV9 to TRBJ2-3; 8 nucleotides agree with TRBD2. Looked up from germline, CDR1 is SGDLS and CDR2 is YYNGEE. This CDR3 is built from 15 residues. J was trimmed by 0 bases and V by 0 bases; bases with no gene match: 0. Here the CDR3 DNA reads TGTGCCAGCAGCGTAGCTAGCGGGAGCACAGATACGCAGTATTTT. This sequence encodes CASSVASGSTDTQYF.

In this sample, this clone turned up a few times. This chain's CDR3 is CSPLTGYSGANVLTF. The CDR3 nucleotides are TGCAGCCCCTTAACAGGGTACTCTGGGGCCAACGTCCTGACTTTC. J is TRBJ2-6 and V is TRBV29-1; the D gene is possibly TRBD1 (6 bases). The V gene's germline CDR1 is SQVTM and CDR2 ANQGSEA. Trimming stripped 8 bases from V and 0 bases from J, with 14 bases between. The CDR3 is 15 residues long.

CDR3 DNA sequence: TGCGCCAGCTCGCTCCGGTCCGCGGGGGGAGGTCGCTCCTACAATGAGCAGTTCTTC. Amino acid sequence: CASSLRSAGGGRSYNEQFF. V and J are TRBV5-1 and TRBJ2-1, with 8 bases matching TRBD2. Germline assignment: CDR1 SGHRS and CDR2 YFSETQ. V shed 7 bases and J 0 bases; nucleotides not matched to a gene: 18. The CDR3 sequence is 19 residues long.

This chain links TRBV19 with TRBJ2-6, with TRBD2 as a possible D gene (5 bases). This CDR3 has 18 amino acids. V was cut by 5 bases and J by 0 bases, with 17 bases left in between. Germline V gene lookup returns CDR1 LNHDA and CDR2 SQIVND (reference sequence). In DNA, the CDR3 is TGTGCCAGTAGTTCCCCCAGAGCGGCCCGCTCTGGGGCCAACGTCCTGACTTTC. This codes for CASSSPRAARSGANVLTF.

This clone turned up a few times. The chain carries TRBV6-8 and TRBJ1-1; tentatively, D is TRBD1 (5 bases). The CDR3 sequence is 12 residues long. Between the trimmed V and J ends, which lost 6 bases and 2 bases, there was a span of 7 bases. Per the germline V gene, CDR1 is MNHGY and CDR2 is SAAAGT. The CDR3 loop reads CASRQGNTEAFF. The DNA of the CDR3 is TGTGCCAGCAGGCAGGGAAACACTGAAGCTTTCTTT.

The V gene is TRBV5-6, the J gene TRBJ1-1; TRBD1 might be the D (5 bases). The V gene's germline CDR1 is SGHDT and CDR2 YYEEEE. The CDR3 contains 13 residues. V was clipped by 4 bases and J by 6 bases, with 13 bases between them. CDR3 amino acids: CASSPQLGAEAFF. For the CDR3, the DNA is TGTGCCAGCAGCCCACAACTAGGGGCTGAAGCTTTCTTT.

This chain links TRBV11-2 with TRBJ1-2; no clear D. Trimming left V 1 base short and J 4 bases short, with 13 bases between. Germline CDR1 is SGHAT and CDR2 is FQNNGV. CDR3 length: 15 residues. DNA of the CDR3: TGTGCCAGCAGCTTAGGTTTGGTTCCTGCCTATGGCTACACCTTC. It encodes CASSLGLVPAYGYTF.

The genes are TRBV5-4 and TRBJ2-2; maybe TRBD2 (7 bases). The CDR3 extends over 15 amino acids. Trimming cost V 5 bases and J 4 bases, with 15 bases left between them. Germline lookup yields CDR1 SGHNT and CDR2 YYREEE (reference sequence). The CDR3 loop reads CASSFAGAITGELFF. The CDR3 coding sequence is TGTGCCAGCAGTTTCGCGGGGGCTATCACCGGGGAGCTGTTTTTT. Filled out from reference TRBV5-4 and TRBJ2-2, the complete variable domain reads ETGVTQSPTHLIKTRGQQVTLRCSSQSGHNTVSWYQQALGQGPQFIFQYYREEENGRGNFPPRFSGLQFPNYSSELNVNALELDDSALYLCASSFAGAITGELFFGEGSRLTVL.

The genes are TRBV19 and TRBJ2-3; D may correspond to TRBD1 or TRBD2 (5 bases each). This CDR3 spans 15 amino acids. The V end was cut by 3 bases, the J end by 5 bases, with 15 bases between. Germline-derived CDR1 and CDR2 are LNHDA and SQIVND (reference sequence). The CDR3 nucleotides are TGTGCCAGTAGTATGTCCCCGAGGGGTCAAGATACGCAGTATTTT. It yields the protein CASSMSPRGQDTQYF.

Concerning this clone itself: Other DNA sequences in the same sample also yield this CDR3. V and J are TRBV29-1 and TRBJ2-5, with D perhaps TRBD2 (6 bases). The germline V gene has CDR1 SQVTM and CDR2 ANQGSEA. The V end was cut by 4 bases, the J end by 5 bases, with 8 bases between. This CDR3 contains 11 residues. The CDR3 nucleotides read TGCAGCGTTGGGGCGGGGGAGACCCAGTACTTC. Protein product: CSVGAGETQYF.

The rearrangement uses TRBV15 and TRBJ2-3; D is possibly TRBD1 or TRBD2 (5 bases each). The germline V gene encodes CDR1 LNHNV and CDR2 YYDKDF (reference sequence). CDR3 length equals 15 residues. Trimming pared 3 bases from V and 2 bases from J, leaving 12 bases between. The CDR3 spells CATSSDSGTTDTQYF. CDR3 coding DNA: TGTGCCACCAGCAGTGACTCGGGGACCACAGATACGCAGTATTTT.

The chain carries TRBV10-3 and TRBJ2-3; the match to TRBD2 covers 8 bases. Germline V lookup: CDR1 ENHRY, CDR2 SYGVKD. J was trimmed by 4 bases and V by 10 bases; bases with no gene match: 4. The CDR3 length is 12 residues. The chain's CDR3 is CATTSGSDTQYF. For the CDR3, the DNA is TGTGCCACCACTAGCGGTTCAGATACGCAGTATTTT.

The chain carries TRBV7-2 and TRBJ2-7; no clear D. Germline assignment: CDR1 SGHTA and CDR2 FQGNSA. The CDR3 contains 12 residues. Trimming shortened V by 6 bases and J by 3 bases, and 9 bases separated the two germline ends. The CDR3: CASSLLNYEQYF. Here the CDR3 DNA reads TGTGCCAGCAGTTTACTCAACTACGAGCAGTACTTC.

The gene calls are TRBV2 and TRBJ1-4, with TRBD1 identical over 7 bases. After removal of 0 bases from V and 8 bases from J, the junction contained 6 bases not matched to a gene. CDR1 SNHLY and CDR2 FYNNEI come from the germline V gene. The CDR3 is 15 amino acids. The DNA for the CDR3 is TGTGCCAGCAGTGAAGCGCCCCGGACAGGCGAAAAACTGTTTTTT. This sequence encodes CASSEAPRTGEKLFF.

The CDR3 bases are TGTGCCTGGAGTGGGACTAGCGGCTACGGGGAGCTGTTTTTT. Its translation is CAWSGTSGYGELFF. This chain joins TRBV30 and TRBJ2-2; 10 nucleotides line up with TRBD2. The germline CDR1 and CDR2 sequences are GTSNPN and SVGIG (reference sequence). The CDR3 runs 14 residues. Trimming cost V 1 base and J 7 bases; bases outside gene matches: 3.

This clone came up a few times. J is TRBJ1-4 and V is TRBV29-1; tentatively, D is TRBD1 (5 bases). CDR1 is SQVTM, CDR2 ANQGSEA, per germline. This CDR3 has 13 amino acids. Trimming took off 6 bases at V and 5 bases at J, with 13 bases between the two ends. The CDR3 nucleotides are TGCAGCGTCTCGGGACTGCTCAATGAAAAACTGTTTTTT. It codes for CSVSGLLNEKLFF.